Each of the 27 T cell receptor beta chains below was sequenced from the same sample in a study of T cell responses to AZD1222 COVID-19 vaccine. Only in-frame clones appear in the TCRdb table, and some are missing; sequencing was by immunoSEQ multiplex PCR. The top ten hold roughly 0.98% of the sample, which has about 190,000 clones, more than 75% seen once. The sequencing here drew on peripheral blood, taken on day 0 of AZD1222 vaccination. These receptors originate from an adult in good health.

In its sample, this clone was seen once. The CDR3 loop reads CASSPRTGVSLGPQHF. Written as DNA, the CDR3 is TGTGCCAGCAGTCCCCGGACAGGTGTCTCTTTGGGGCCCCAGCATTTT. This rearrangement joins TRBV27 to TRBJ1-5; TRBD1 matches 7 bases. The V segment lost 5 bases and the J segment 9 bases; nucleotides outside the gene matches: 16. From germline, CDR1 is MNHEY and CDR2 SMNVEV (reference sequence). This CDR3 comprises 16 residues.

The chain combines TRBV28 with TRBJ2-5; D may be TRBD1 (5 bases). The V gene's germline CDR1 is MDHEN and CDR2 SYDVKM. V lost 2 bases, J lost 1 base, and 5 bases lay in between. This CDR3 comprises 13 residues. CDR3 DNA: TGTGCCAGCAGTTTAGACAGCCAAGAGACCCAGTACTTC. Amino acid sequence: CASSLDSQETQYF.

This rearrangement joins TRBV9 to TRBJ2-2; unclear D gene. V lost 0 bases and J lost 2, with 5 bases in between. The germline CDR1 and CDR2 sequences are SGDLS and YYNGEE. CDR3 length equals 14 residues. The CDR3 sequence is CASSVDGNTGELFF. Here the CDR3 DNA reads TGTGCCAGCAGCGTAGATGGCAACACCGGGGAGCTGTTTTTT. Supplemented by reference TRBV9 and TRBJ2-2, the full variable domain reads DSGVTQTPKHLITATGQRVTLRCSPRSGDLSVYWYQQSLDQGLQFLIQYYNGEERAKGNILERFSAQQFPDLHSELNLSSLELGDSALYFCASSVDGNTGELFFGEGSRLTVL.

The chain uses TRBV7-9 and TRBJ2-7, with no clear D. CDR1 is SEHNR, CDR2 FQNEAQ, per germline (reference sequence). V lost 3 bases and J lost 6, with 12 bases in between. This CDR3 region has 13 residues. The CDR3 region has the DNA TGTGCCAGCAGCTTGGCGCTTATCGGCGAGCAGTACTTC. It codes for CASSLALIGEQYF.

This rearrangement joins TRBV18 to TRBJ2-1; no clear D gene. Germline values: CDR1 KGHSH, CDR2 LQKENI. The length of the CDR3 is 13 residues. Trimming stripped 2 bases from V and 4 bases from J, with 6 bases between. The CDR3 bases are TGTGCCAGCTCACCAGGGCAGTACAATGAGCAGTTCTTC. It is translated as CASSPGQYNEQFF.

The CDR3 spells CASSLRQGFYEQYF. The CDR3 DNA reads as TGTGCCAGCAGCCTACGACAGGGTTTTTACGAGCAGTACTTC. The rearrangement joins TRBV7-3 to TRBJ2-7, with 7 bases matching TRBD1. The CDR3 is 14 residues long. The V and J ends lost 5 bases and 4 bases, in that order; junction bases with no gene match: 8. The germline V gene encodes CDR1 SGHTA and CDR2 FQGTGA.

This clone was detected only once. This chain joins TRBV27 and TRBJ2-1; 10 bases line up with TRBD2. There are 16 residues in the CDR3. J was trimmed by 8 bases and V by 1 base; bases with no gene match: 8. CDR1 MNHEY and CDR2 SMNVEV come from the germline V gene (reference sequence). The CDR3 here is CASSLYSSGSRYEQFF. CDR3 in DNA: TGTGCCAGCAGTTTATACTCTAGCGGGAGCCGCTATGAGCAGTTCTTC.

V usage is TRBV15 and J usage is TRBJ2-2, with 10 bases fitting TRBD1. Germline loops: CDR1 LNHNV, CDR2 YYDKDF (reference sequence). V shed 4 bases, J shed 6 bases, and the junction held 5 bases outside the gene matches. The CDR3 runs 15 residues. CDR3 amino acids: CATSKGQGLAGELFF. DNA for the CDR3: TGTGCCACCAGCAAGGGACAGGGGTTGGCCGGGGAGCTGTTTTTT.

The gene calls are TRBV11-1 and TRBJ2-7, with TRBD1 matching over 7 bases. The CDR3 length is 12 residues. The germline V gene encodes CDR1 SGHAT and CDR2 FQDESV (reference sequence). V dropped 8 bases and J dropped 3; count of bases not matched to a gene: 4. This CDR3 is CASGRQGYEQYF. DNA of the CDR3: TGTGCCAGCGGACGACAGGGCTACGAGCAGTACTTC.

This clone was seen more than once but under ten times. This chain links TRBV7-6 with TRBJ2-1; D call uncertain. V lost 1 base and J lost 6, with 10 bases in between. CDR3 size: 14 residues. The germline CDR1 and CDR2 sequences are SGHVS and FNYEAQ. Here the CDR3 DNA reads TGTGCCAGCAGCTTAGGTAGCCCGGGCAATGAGCAGTTCTTC. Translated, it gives CASSLGSPGNEQFF.

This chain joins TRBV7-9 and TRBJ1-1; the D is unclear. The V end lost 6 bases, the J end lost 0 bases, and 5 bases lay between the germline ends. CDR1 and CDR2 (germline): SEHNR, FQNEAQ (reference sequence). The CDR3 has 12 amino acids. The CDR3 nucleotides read TGTGCCAGCAGATGGGTGAACACTGAAGCTTTCTTT. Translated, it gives CASRWVNTEAFF.

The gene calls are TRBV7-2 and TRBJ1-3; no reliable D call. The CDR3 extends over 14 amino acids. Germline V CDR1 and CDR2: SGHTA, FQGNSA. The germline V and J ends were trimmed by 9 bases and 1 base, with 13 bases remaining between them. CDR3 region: CASRGMTSGNTIYF. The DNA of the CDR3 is TGTGCCAGTCGAGGGATGACTTCTGGAAACACCATATATTTT.

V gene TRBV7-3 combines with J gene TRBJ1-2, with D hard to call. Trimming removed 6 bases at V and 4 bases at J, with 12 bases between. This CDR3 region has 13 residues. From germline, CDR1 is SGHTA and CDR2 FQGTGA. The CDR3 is CASRGEASYGYTF. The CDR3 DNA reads TGTGCCAGCAGGGGTGAGGCGTCCTATGGCTACACCTTC.

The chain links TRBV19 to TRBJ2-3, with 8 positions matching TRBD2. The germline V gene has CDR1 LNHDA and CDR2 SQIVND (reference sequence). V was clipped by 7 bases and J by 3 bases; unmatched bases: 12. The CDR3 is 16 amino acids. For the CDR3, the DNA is TGTGCCAGTATCCCCAAGGCGGGGGGCTCGACAGATACGCAGTATTTT. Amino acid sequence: CASIPKAGGSTDTQYF.

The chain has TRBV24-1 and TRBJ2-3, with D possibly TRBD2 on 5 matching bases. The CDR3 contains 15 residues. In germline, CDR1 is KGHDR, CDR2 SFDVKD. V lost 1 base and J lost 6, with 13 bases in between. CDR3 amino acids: CATSDFVGVADTQYF. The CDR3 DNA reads TGTGCCACCAGTGATTTCGTGGGAGTTGCGGATACGCAGTATTTT.

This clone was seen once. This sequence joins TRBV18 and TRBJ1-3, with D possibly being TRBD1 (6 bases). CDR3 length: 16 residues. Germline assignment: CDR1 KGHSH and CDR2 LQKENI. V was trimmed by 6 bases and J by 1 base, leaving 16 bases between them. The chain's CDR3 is CASSLDSGASGNTIYF. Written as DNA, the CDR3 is TGTGCCAGCTCTTTAGACTCGGGGGCTTCTGGAAACACCATATATTTT. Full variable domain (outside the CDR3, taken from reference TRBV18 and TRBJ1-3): NAGVMQNPRHLVRRRGQEARLRCSPMKGHSHVYWYRQLPEEGLKFMVYLQKENIIDESGMPKERFSAEFPKEGPSILRIQQVVRGDSAAYFCASSLDSGASGNTIYFGEGSWLTVV.

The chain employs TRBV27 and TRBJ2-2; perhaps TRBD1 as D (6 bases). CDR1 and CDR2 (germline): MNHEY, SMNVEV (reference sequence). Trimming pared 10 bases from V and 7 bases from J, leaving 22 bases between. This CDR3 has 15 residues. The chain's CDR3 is CATKQGTGFGGELFF. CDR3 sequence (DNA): TGTGCCACCAAACAGGGCACGGGTTTCGGCGGGGAGCTGTTTTTT.

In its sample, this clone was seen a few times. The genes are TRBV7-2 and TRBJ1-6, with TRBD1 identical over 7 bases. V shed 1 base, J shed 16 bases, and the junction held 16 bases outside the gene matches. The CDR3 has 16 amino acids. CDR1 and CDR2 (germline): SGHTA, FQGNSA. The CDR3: CASSLGGNRGPEILHF. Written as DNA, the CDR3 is TGTGCCAGCAGCTTAGGGGGTAACAGGGGACCGGAGATTCTCCACTTT.

This CDR3 reads CASSYSDSNNYGYTF. Written as DNA, the CDR3 is TGTGCCAGCAGTTATTCGGACAGCAATAACTATGGCTACACCTTC. V gene TRBV6-5 combines with J gene TRBJ1-2, with a tentative D call TRBD1 (6 bases). V lost 3 bases, J lost 1 base, and 12 bases lay in between. The CDR3 sequence is 15 residues long. Germline CDR1 reads MNHEY; CDR2 reads SVGAGI.

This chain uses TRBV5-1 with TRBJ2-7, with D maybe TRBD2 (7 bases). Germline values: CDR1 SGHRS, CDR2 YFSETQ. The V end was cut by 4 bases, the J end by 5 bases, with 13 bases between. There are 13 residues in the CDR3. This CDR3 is CASSRSGGHEQYF. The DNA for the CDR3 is TGCGCCAGCAGCCGATCGGGGGGCCACGAGCAGTACTTC.

CDR3 protein: CASSDHYTGLSTEAFF. The CDR3 DNA follows: TGTGCCAGCAGTGACCACTATACAGGGTTGAGCACTGAAGCTTTCTTT. This chain uses TRBV6-4 with TRBJ1-1; tentative D call: TRBD1 (6 bases). V lost 2 bases and J 4 bases, leaving 17 bases between the germline ends. Germline CDR1 and CDR2: MRHNA and SNTAGT. The CDR3 is 16 residues long.

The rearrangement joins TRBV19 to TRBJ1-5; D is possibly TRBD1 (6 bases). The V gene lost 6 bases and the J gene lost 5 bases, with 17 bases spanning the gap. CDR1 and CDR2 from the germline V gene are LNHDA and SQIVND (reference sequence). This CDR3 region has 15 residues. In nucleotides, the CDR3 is TGTGCCAGTAGCAACAAGAAGGGGGGGGATCAGCCCCAGCATTTT. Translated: CASSNKKGGDQPQHF.

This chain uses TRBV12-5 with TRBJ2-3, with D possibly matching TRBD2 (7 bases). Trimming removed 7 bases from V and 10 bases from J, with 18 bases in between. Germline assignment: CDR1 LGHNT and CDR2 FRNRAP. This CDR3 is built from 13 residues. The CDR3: CASAMGGLVSQYF. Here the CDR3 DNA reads TGTGCTAGTGCCATGGGGGGGCTAGTCTCGCAGTATTTT.

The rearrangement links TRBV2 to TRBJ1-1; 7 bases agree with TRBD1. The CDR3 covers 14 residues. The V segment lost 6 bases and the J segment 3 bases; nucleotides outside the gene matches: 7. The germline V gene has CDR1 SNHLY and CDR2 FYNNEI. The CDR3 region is CASRDDREDTEAFF. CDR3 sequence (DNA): TGTGCCAGCAGAGATGACAGGGAGGACACTGAAGCTTTCTTT. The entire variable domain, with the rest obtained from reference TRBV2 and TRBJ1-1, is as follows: EPEVTQTPSHQVTQMGQEVILRCVPISNHLYFYWYRQILGQKVEFLVSFYNNEISEKSEIFDDQFSVERPDGSNFTLKIRSTKLEDSAMYFCASRDDREDTEAFFGQGTRLTVV.

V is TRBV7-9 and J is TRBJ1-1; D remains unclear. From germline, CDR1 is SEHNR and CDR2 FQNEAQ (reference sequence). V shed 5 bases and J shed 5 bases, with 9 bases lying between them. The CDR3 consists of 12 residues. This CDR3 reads CASSPRRTEAFF. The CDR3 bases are TGTGCCAGCAGCCCCCGCAGGACTGAAGCTTTCTTT.

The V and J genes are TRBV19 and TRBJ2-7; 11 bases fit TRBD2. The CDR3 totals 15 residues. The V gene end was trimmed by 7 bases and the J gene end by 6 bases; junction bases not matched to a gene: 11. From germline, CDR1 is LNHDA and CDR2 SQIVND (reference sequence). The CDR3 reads CASNGRTSGRSEQYF. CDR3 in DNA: TGTGCCAGTAATGGCAGAACTAGCGGGAGAAGCGAGCAGTACTTC.

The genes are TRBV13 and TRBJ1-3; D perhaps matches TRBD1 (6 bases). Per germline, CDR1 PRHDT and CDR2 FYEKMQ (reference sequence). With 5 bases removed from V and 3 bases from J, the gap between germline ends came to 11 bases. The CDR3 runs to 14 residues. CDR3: CASSEQGVGNTIYF. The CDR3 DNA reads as TGTGCCAGCAGCGAACAGGGCGTTGGAAACACCATATATTTT.